One and the same sample provided the 3 T cell receptor beta chains below, sequenced in a study of blood T cell repertoires in COVID-19. Libraries were prepared by immunoSEQ multiplex PCR; TCRdb keeps only in-frame clonotypes and omits some of them. The sample records fewer than 130,000 clones, approximately 85% being singletons. Sequencing was done on a sample of peripheral blood. The receptors stem from a human donor in a cohort sampled during active COVID-19.

Only a few counts were recorded for this clone. The chain couples TRBV5-1 to TRBJ2-7; the match to TRBD2 covers 8 bases. The V gene's germline CDR1 is SGHRS and CDR2 YFSETQ. With 4 bases clipped from V and 2 bases from J, the junction kept 11 bases outside the gene matches. The CDR3 is made up of 16 amino acids. This CDR3 reads CASSPRGAGATYEQYF. CDR3 DNA: TGCGCCAGCAGCCCTCGTGGAGCGGGAGCCACCTACGAGCAGTACTTC.

This chain connects TRBV7-9 to TRBJ1-6; D possibly corresponds to TRBD1 (6 bases). This CDR3 region has 16 residues. Trimming shortened V by 5 bases and J by 8 bases, and 19 bases separated the two germline ends. Germline V gene sequence: CDR1 SEHNR, CDR2 FQNEAQ (reference sequence). The CDR3 bases are TGTGCCAGCAGCCTAACGCTCACAGGGCTGGATTCACCCCTCCACTTT. Translated, it gives CASSLTLTGLDSPLHF.

This chain joins TRBV25-1 and TRBJ2-2, with 11 bases aligning to TRBD2. Germline V gives CDR1 MGHDK, CDR2 SYGVNS. V shed 4 bases, J shed 4 bases, and the junction held 8 bases outside the gene matches. This CDR3 spans 17 amino acids. CDR3 bases: TGTGCCAGCAGTGCTAGGGGACTAGCGGAGATCACCGGGGAGCTGTTTTTT. This codes for CASSARGLAEITGELFF.